This T cell receptor beta chain was identified during a study of Graves' ophthalmopathy and Graves' hyperthyroidism. Across the study: At the time of initial diagnosis and before any treatment, peripheral blood was collected. Study-wide findings and caveats: Blood contained most expanded thyroid clonotypes exceeding 0.001 frequency.

RNA transcripts were the source from which TCR beta CDR3 regions were amplified. HTBI primers primed a first-round RT-PCR, and a second-round multiplex PCR followed. TCRdb re-called the multiplex PCR reads with MiXCR, one entry per CDR3 protein. The repertoire holds hundreds of thousands of distinct CDR3 sequences, with approximately 15% as singletons. Germline assignment: CDR1 SGHRS and CDR2 YFSETQ. The CDR3 extends over 18 amino acids. Unmatched junction bases numbered 8, after V lost 0 bases and J lost 2 bases. This clonotype has ten or more counts. The antigen remains unidentified. Donors with ophthalmopathy: moderate-to-severe activity, CAS ≥3, NOSPECS ≥4, duration under 3 months. Someone took the PBMCs out of more than 9 ml of fresh peripheral blood.

The chain carries TRBV5-1 and TRBJ1-2; TRBD1 matches at 12 bases. Sequenced input: blood. This clonotype originated in a woman aged 25-40 years with Graves' ophthalmopathy. The CDR3 DNA sequence: TGCGCCAGCAGCTTGGCCTTGGGACAGGGGGCGTTGAACTATGGCTACACCTTC. Amino acids: CASSLALGQGALNYGYTF.